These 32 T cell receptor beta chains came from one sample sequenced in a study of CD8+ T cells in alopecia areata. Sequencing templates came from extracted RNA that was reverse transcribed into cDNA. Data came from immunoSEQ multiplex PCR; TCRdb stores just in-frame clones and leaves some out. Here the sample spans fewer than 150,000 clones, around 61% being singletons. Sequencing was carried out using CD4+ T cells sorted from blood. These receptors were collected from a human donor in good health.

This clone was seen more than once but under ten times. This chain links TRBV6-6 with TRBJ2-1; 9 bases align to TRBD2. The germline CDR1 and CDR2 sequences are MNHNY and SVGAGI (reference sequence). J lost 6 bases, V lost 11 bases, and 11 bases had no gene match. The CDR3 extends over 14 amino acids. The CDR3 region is CASYAASGANEQFF. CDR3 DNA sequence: TGTGCCTCCTACGCGGCTAGCGGGGCCAATGAGCAGTTCTTC.

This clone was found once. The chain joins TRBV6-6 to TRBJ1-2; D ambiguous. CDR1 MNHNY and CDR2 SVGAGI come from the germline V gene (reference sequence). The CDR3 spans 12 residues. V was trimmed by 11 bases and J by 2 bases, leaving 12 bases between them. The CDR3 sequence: CACGEGNYGYTF. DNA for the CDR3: TGTGCCTGCGGAGAAGGAAACTATGGCTACACCTTC.

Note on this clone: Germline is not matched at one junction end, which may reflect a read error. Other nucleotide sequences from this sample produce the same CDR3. The CDR3 reads CASSYQDSYNEQFF. As DNA, the CDR3 is TGCGCCAGCAGCTATCAGGACTCCTACAATGAGCAGTTCTTC. The J gene is TRBJ2-1, the V gene TRBV7-9; no reliable D call. The CDR3 is made up of 14 amino acids. CDR1 SEHNR and CDR2 FQNEAQ come from the germline V gene (reference sequence).

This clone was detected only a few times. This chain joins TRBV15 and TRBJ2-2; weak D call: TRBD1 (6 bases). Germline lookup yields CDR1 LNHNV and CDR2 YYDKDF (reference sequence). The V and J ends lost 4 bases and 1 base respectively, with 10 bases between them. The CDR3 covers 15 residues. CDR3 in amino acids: CATSKGQLNTGELFF. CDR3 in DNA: TGTGCCACCAGCAAAGGACAGTTGAACACCGGGGAGCTGTTTTTT. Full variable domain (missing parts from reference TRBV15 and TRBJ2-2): DAMVIQNPRYQVTQFGKPVTLSCSQTLNHNVMYWYQQKSSQAPKLLFHYYDKDFNNEADTPDNFQSRRPNTSFCFLDIRSPGLGDTAMYLCATSKGQLNTGELFFGEGSRLTVL.

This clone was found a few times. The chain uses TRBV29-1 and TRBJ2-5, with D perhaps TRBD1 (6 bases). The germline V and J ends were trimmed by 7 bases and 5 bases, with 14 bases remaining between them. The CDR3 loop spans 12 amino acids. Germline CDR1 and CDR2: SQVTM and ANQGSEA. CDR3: CSAHTGTETQYF. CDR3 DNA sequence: TGCAGCGCCCATACAGGGACCGAGACCCAGTACTTC.

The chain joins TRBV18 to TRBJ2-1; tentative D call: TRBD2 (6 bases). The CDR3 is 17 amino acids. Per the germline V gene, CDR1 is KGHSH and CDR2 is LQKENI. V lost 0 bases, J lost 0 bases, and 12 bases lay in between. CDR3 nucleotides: TGTGCCAGCTCACCACCGGGGACTCTCAGCTCCTACAATGAGCAGTTCTTC. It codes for CASSPPGTLSSYNEQFF.

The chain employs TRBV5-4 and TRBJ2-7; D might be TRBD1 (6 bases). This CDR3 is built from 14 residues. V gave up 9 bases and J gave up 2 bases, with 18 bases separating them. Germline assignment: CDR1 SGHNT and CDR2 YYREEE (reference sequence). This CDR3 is CATLKMDSPYEQYF. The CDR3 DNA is TGTGCCACTCTAAAAATGGACAGTCCCTACGAGCAGTACTTC.

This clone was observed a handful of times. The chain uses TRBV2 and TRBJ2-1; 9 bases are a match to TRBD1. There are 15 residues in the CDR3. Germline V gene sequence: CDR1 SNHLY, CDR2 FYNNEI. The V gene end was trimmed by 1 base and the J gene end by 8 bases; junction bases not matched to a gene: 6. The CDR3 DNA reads TGTGCCAGCAGTGAAGAGGGGACAGGGATCGATGAGCAGTTCTTC. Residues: CASSEEGTGIDEQFF.

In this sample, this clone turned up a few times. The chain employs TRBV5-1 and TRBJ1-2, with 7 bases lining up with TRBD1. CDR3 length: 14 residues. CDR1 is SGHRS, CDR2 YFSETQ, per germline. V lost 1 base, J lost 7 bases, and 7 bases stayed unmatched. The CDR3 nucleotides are TGCGCCAGCAGCTTGCGGGACAGTAATATTGGCTACACCTTC. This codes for CASSLRDSNIGYTF.

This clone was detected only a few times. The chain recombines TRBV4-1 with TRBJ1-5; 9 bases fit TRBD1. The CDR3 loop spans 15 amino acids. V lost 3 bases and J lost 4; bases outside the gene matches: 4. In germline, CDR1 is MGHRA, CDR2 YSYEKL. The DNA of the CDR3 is TGCGCCAGCAGCCATCACAGGGGGCGGAATCAGCCCCAGCATTTT. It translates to CASSHHRGRNQPQHF.

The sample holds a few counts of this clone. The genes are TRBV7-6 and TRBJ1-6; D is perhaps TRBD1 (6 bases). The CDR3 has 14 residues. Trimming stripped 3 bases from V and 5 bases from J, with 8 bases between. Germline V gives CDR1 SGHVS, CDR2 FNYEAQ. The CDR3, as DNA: TGTGCCAGCAGCTTCAGGACAGATAATTCACCCCTCCACTTT. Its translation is CASSFRTDNSPLHF. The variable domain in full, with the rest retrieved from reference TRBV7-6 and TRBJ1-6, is GAGVSQSPRYKVTKRGQDVALRCDPISGHVSLYWYRQALGQGPEFLTYFNYEAQQDKSGLPNDRFSAERPEGSISTLTIQRTEQRDSAMYRCASSFRTDNSPLHFGNGTRLTVT.

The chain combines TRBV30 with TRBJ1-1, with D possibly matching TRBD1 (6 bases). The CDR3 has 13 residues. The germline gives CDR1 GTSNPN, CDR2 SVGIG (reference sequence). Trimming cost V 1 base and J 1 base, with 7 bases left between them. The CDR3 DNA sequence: TGTGCCTGGAGTGAAGGGGGGAACACTGAAGCTTTCTTT. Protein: CAWSEGGNTEAFF.

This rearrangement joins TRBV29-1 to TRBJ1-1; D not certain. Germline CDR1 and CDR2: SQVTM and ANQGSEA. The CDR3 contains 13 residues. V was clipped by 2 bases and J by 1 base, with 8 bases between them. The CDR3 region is CSVERAANTEAFF. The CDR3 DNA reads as TGCAGCGTTGAAAGGGCAGCGAACACTGAAGCTTTCTTT.

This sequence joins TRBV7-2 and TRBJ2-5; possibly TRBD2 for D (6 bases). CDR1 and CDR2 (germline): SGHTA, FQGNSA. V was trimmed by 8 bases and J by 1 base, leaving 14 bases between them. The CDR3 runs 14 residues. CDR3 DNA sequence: TGTGCCAGCGGTAGCGGACGCTTCCAAGAGACCCAGTACTTC. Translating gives CASGSGRFQETQYF.

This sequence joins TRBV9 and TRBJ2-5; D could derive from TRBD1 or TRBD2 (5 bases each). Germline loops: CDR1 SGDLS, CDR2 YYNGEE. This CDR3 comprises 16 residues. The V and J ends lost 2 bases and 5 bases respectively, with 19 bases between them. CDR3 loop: CASSVRIGTVRETQYF. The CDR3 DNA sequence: TGTGCCAGCAGCGTTCGTATCGGGACGGTCAGGGAGACCCAGTACTTC.

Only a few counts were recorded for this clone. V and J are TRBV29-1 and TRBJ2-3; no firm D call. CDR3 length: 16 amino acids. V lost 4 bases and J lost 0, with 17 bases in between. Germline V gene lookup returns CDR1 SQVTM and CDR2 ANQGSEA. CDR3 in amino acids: CSVVAPPHFSTDTQYF. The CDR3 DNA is TGCAGCGTTGTTGCGCCACCCCATTTTAGCACAGATACGCAGTATTTT.

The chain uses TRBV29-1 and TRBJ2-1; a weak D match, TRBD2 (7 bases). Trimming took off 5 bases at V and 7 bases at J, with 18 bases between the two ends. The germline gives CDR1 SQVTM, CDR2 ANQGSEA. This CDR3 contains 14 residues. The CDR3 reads CSVFSPGRGNEQFF. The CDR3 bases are TGCAGCGTTTTCAGCCCGGGGAGGGGGAATGAGCAGTTCTTC.

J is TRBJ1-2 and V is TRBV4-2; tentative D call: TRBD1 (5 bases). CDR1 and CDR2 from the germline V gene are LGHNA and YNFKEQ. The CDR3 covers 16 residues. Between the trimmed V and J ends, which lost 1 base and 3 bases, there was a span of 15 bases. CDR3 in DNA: TGTGCCAGCAGCCAAGGGGATAAGGGGTTTCACTATGGCTACACCTTC. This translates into CASSQGDKGFHYGYTF.

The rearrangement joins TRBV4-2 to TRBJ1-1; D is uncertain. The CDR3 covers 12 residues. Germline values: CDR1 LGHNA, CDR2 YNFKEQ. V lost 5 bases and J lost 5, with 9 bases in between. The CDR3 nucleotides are TGTGCCAGCAGCGGGCACGGGACTGAAGCTTTCTTT. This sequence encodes CASSGHGTEAFF.

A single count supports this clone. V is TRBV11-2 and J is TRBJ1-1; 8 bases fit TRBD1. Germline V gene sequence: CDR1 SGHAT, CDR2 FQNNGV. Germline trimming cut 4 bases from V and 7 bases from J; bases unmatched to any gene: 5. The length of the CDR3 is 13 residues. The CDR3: CASSSDRGHEAFF. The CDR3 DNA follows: TGTGCCAGCAGCTCTGACAGGGGCCATGAAGCTTTCTTT.

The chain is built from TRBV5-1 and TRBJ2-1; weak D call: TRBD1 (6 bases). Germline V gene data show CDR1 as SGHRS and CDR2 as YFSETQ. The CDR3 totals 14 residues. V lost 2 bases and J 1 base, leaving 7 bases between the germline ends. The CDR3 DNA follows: TGCGCCAGCAGCTTCGGACAGTCCTACAATGAGCAGTTCTTC. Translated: CASSFGQSYNEQFF.

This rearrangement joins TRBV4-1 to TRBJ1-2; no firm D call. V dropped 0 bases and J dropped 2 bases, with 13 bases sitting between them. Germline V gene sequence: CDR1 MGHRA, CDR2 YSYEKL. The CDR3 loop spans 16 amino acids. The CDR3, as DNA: TGCGCCAGCAGCCAAGATAGGGCCAGCGCGAACTATGGCTACACCTTC. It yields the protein CASSQDRASANYGYTF.

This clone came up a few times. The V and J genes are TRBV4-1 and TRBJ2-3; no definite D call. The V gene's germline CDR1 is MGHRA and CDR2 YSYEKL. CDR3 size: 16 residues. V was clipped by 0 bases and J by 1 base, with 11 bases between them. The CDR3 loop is CASSQEGYFGTDTQYF. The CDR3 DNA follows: TGCGCCAGCAGCCAAGAAGGATATTTCGGCACAGATACGCAGTATTTT.

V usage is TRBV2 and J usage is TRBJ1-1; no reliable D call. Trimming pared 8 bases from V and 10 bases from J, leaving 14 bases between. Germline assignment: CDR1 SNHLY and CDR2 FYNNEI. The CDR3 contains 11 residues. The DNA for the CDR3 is TGTGCCAGCGCCGGTGGGTTCGGAGCTTTCTTT. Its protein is CASAGGFGAFF.

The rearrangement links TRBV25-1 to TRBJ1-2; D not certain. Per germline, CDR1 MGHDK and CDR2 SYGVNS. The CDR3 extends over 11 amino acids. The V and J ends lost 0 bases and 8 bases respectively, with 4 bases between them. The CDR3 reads CASSEYGGYTF. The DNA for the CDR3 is TGTGCCAGCAGTGAATACGGGGGCTACACCTTC.

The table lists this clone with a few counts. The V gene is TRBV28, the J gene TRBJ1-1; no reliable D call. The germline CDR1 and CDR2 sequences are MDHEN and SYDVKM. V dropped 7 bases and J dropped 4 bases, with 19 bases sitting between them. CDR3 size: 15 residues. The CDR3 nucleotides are TGTGCCAGCACTCCTAGCGGATCCCGAAGCACTGAAGCTTTCTTT. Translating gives CASTPSGSRSTEAFF.

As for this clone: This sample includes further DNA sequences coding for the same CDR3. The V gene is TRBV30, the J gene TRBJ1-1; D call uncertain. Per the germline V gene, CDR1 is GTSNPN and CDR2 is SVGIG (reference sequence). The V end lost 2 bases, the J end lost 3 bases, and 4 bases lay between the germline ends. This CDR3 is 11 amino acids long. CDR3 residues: CAWSRDTEAFF. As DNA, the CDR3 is TGTGCCTGGAGTAGGGACACTGAAGCTTTCTTT.

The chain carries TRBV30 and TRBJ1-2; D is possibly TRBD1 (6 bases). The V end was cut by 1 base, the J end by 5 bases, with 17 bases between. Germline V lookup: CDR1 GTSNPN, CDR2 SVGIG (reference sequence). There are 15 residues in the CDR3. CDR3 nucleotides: TGTGCCTGGAGTGGCGACAGGATTTCTGGATATGGCTACACCTTC. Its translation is CAWSGDRISGYGYTF.

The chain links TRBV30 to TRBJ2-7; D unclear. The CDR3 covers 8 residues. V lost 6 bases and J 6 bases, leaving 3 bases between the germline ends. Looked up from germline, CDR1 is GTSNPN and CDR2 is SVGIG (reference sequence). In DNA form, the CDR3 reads TGTGCCTGCTGCGAGCAGTACTTC. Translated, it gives CACCEQYF.

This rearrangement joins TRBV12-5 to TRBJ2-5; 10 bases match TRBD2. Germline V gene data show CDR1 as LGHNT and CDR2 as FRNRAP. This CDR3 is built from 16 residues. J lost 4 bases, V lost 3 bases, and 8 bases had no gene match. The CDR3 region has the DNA TGTGCTAGTGGTTTACCTAGCGGGGGAAGAGGAGAGACCCAGTACTTC. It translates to CASGLPSGGRGETQYF.

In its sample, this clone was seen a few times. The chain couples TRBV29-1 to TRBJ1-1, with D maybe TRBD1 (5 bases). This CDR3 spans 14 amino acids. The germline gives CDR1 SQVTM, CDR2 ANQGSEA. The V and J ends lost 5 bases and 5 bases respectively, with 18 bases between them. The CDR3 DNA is TGCAGCGTTTCATCGCCTTTGGGGGAAACTGAAGCTTTCTTT. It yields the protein CSVSSPLGETEAFF.

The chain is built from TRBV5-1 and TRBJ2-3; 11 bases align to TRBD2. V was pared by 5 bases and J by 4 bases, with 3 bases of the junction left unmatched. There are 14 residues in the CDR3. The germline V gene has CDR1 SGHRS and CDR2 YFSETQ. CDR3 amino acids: CASRLAGASDTQYF. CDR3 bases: TGCGCCAGCAGACTAGCGGGGGCGTCAGATACGCAGTATTTT.